The clone carrying this TCR beta chain was seen a handful of times. The antigen is undetermined. The data originate from a study of neurological immune-mediated disorders. Findings and caveats of the study: The absence of shared CDR3 amino acid sequences among expanded clones across subjects suggests private repertoires in all groups. Phylogenetic grouping assigned the repertoires of 18 of 34 multiple sclerosis patients to a single cluster of related CDR3 sequences. This cluster may be a repertoire-level signature.

The V end was cut by 3 bases, the J end by 1 base, with 17 bases between. CDR3 length: 17 amino acids. Germline V lookup: CDR1 ENHRY, CDR2 SYGVKD. 5'RACE generated cDNA with 10-nucleotide random UMIs. TCRdb itself ran the 5' RACE reads through MiXCR, one entry per CDR3 protein. This sample carries about 55,000 distinct CDR3 sequences, approximately 4% of them seen once, and the ten largest clones take 2.9%. The chain combines TRBV10-3 with TRBJ2-3; D gene unclear. This sequence originates from a man aged 45-65 years with multiple sclerosis. The sample taken for sequencing was PBMCs. The DNA for the CDR3 is TGTGCCATCAGTGACCATAGAACACCGGCAGGCACAGATACGCAGTATTTT. Encoded protein: CAISDHRTPAGTDTQYF.